This T cell receptor beta chain was recovered during a study of early stage breast cancer tumors. Of note for this clone: Its antigen remains unidentified.

The table came from immunoSEQ multiplex PCR; TCRdb's copy has only in-frame clones and leaves some out. In the table there are around 60,000 clones, about 74% of which are singletons. Findings of the study overall: Most shared enriched TCRB sequences were commonly generated ones.

Sequenced input: blood. The source of this sequence is a person aged 25 to 39 with breast cancer.

DNA for the CDR3: TGTGCCAGCAGCCCACCCACCCAGAACCCCTACGAGCAGTACTTC. This translates into CASSPPTQNPYEQYF. The V and J genes are TRBV7-9 and TRBJ2-7; D gene unclear. V was trimmed by 5 bases and J by 2 bases, leaving 16 bases between them. There are 15 residues in the CDR3. Germline V gives CDR1 SEHNR, CDR2 FQNEAQ (reference sequence).